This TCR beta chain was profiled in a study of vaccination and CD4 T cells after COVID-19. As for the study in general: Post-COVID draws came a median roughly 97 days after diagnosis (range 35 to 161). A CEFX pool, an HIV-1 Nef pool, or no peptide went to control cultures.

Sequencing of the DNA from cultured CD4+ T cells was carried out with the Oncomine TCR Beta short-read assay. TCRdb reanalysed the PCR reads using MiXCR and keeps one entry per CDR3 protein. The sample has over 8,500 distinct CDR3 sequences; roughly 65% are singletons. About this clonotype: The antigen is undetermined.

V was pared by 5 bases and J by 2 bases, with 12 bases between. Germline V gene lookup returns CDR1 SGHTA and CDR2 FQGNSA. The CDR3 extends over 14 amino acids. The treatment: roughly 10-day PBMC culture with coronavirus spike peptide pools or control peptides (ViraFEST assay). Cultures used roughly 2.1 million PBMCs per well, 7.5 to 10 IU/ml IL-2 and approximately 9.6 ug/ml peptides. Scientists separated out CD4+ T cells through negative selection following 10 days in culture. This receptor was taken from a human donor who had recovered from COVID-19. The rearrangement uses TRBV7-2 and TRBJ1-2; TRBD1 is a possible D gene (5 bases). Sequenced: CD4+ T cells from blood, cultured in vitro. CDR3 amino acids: CASSRGGGNYGYTF. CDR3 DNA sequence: TGTGCCAGCAGCCGGGGGGGAGGAAACTATGGCTACACCTTC.